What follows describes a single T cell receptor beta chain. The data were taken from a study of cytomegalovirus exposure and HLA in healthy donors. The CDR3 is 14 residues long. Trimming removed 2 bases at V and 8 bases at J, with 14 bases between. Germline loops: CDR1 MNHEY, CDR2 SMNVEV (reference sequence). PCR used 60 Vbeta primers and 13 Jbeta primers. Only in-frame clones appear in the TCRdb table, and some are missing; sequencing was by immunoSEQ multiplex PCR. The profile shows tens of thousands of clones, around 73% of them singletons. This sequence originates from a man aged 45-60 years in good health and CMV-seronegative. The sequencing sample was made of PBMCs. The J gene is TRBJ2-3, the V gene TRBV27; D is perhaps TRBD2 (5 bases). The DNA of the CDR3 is TGTGCCAGCAGTTTAACAGCGGCGCCAGGTACGCAGTATTTT. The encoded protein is CASSLTAAPGTQYF.